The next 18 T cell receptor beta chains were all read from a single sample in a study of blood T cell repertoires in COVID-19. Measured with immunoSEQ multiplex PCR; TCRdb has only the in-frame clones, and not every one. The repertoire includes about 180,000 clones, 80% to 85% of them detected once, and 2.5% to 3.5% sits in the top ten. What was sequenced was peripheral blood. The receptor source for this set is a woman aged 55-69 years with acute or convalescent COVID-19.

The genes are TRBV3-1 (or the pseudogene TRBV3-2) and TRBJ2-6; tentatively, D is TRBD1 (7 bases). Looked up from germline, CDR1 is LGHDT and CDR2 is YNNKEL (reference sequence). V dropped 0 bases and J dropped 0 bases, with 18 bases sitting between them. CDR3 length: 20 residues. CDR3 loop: CASSQDPRQGGFSGANVLTF. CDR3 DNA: TGTGCCAGCAGCCAAGATCCGAGACAGGGAGGTTTCTCTGGGGCCAACGTCCTGACTTTC.

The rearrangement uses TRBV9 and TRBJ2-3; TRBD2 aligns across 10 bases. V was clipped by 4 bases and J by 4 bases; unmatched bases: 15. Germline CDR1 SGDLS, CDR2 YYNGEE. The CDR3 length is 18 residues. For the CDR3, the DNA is TGTGCCAGCAGCCCACGCACCCAAGCGGGGGGGCCCTCAGATACGCAGTATTTT. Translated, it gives CASSPRTQAGGPSDTQYF.

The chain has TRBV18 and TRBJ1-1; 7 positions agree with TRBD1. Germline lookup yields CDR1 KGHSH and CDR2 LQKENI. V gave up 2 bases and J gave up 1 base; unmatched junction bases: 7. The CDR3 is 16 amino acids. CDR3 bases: TGTGCCAGCTCACCATACAGGGGTAGTGGGAACACTGAAGCTTTCTTT. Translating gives CASSPYRGSGNTEAFF.

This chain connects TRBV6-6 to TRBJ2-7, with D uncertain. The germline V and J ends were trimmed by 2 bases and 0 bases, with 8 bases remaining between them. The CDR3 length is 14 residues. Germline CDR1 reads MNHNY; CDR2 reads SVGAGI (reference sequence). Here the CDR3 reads CASSYPGASYEQYF. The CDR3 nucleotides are TGTGCCAGCAGTTACCCCGGAGCCTCCTACGAGCAGTACTTC.

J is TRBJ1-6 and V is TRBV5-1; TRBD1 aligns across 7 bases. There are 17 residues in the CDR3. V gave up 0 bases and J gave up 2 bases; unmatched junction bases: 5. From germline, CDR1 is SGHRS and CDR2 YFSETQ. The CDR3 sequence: CASSLGMTGTYNSPLHF. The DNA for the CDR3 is TGCGCCAGCAGCTTGGGGATGACAGGGACCTATAATTCACCCCTCCACTTT.

In DNA form, the CDR3 reads TGCGCCAGCAGCTTGGGCTCATCGGGAGGAGATACGCAGTATTTT. As protein: CASSLGSSGGDTQYF. The rearrangement links TRBV5-1 to TRBJ2-3; 7 positions match TRBD2. The ends lost 0 bases at V and 5 bases at J; junction bases unmatched: 6. The length of the CDR3 is 15 residues. Looked up from germline, CDR1 is SGHRS and CDR2 is YFSETQ.

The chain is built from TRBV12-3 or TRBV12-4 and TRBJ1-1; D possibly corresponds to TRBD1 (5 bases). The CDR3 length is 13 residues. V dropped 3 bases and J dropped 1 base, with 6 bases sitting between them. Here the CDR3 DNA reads TGTGCCAGCAGTTTTGGGGCGAACACTGAAGCTTTCTTT. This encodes CASSFGANTEAFF.

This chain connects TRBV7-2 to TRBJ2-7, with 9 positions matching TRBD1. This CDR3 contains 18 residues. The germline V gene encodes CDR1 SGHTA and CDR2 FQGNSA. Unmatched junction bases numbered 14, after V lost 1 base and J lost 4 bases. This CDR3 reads CASSLGPTGGRARYEQYF. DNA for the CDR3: TGTGCCAGCAGCTTAGGACCTACAGGGGGCCGCGCCCGTTACGAGCAGTACTTC.

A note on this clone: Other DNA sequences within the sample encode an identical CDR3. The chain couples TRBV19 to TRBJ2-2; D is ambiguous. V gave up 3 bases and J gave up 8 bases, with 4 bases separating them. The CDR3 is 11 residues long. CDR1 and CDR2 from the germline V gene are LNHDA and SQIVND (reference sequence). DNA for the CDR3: TGTGCCAGTAGTATCGCGGGGGAGCTGTTTTTT. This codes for CASSIAGELFF. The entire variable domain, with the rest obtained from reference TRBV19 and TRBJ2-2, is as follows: DGGITQSPKYLFRKEGQNVTLSCEQNLNHDAMYWYRQDPGQGLRLIYYSQIVNDFQKGDIAEGYSVSREKKESFPLTVTSAQKNPTAFYLCASSIAGELFFGEGSRLTVL.

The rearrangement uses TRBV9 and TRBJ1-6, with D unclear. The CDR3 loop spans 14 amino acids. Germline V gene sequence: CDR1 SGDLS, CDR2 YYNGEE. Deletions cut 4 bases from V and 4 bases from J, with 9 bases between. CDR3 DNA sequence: TGTGCCAGCAGCACTATTCCTTATAATTCACCCCTCCACTTT. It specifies CASSTIPYNSPLHF.

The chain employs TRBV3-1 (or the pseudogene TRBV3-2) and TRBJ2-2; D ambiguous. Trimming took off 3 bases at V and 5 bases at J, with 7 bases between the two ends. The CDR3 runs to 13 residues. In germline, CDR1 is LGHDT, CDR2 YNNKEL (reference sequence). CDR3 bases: TGTGCCAGCAGCCAGAGGTTTACCGGGGAGCTGTTTTTT. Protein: CASSQRFTGELFF.

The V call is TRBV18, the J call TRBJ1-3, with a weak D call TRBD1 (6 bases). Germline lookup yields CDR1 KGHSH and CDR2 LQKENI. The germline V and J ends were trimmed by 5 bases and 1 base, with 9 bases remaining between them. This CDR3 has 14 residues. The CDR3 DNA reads TGTGCCAGCTCAGAGGACAGTTCTGGAAACACCATATATTTT. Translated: CASSEDSSGNTIYF.

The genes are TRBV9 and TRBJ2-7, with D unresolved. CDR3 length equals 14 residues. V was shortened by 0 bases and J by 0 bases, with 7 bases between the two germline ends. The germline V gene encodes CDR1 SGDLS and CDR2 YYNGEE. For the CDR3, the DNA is TGTGCCAGCAGCGTAGGTCACGGCTCCTACGAGCAGTACTTC. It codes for CASSVGHGSYEQYF.

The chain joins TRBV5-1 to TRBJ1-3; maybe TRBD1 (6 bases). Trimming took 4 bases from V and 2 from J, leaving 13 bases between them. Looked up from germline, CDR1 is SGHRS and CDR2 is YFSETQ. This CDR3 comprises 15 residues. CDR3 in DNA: TGCGCCAGCAGCGAGACAGGTTACCCTGGAAACACCATATATTTT. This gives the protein CASSETGYPGNTIYF.

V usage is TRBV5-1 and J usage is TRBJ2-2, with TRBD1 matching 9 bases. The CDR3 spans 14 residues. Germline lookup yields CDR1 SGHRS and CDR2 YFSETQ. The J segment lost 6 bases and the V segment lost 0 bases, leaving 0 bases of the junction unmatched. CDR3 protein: CASSLGDRAGELFF. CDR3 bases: TGCGCCAGCAGCTTGGGGGACAGGGCCGGGGAGCTGTTTTTT. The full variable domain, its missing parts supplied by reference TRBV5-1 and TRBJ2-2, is KAGVTQTPRYLIKTRGQQVTLSCSPISGHRSVSWYQQTPGQGLQFLFEYFSETQRNKGNFPGRFSGRQFSNSRSEMNVSTLELGDSALYLCASSLGDRAGELFFGEGSRLTVL.

The CDR3 loop is CATSDWDKGTQYF. The CDR3 DNA sequence: TGTGCCACCAGCGACTGGGACAAAGGGACCCAGTACTTC. The V call is TRBV24-1, the J call TRBJ2-5; possible D gene TRBD1, 6 bases. The germline V and J ends were trimmed by 7 bases and 7 bases, with 15 bases remaining between them. CDR1 is KGHDR, CDR2 SFDVKD, per germline. The CDR3 has 13 residues.

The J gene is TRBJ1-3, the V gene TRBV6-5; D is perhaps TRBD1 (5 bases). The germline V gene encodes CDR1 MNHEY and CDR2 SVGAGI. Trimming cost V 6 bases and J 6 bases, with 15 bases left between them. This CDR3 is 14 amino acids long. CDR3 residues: CASSRDRELNTIYF. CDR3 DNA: TGTGCCAGCAGCCGTGACAGAGAACTAAACACCATATATTTT.

The CDR3 here is CATSRDREIYEQYF. The CDR3 DNA is TGCGCCACTTCCCGGGACAGAGAGATCTACGAGCAGTACTTC. The rearrangement joins TRBV5-1 to TRBJ2-7, with 7 bases lining up with TRBD1. The CDR3 is 14 residues long. Trimming at V came to 9 bases and at J to 3 bases, leaving 12 bases not matched to a gene. Germline V gene lookup returns CDR1 SGHRS and CDR2 YFSETQ.